This T cell receptor beta chain was captured by sequencing in a study of metastatic and nonmetastatic thyroid tumors (dated by TCRdb to the early 2020s). At the level of the whole study: For patients with malignant and with benign thyroid disease, the researchers compared repertoires between peripheral blood samples and tumor or nodule tissue samples.

No patient had received any treatment before thyroid surgery. Patient clinical samples collected from about 2012 to 2018 were retrospectively analysed using T-cell receptor beta sequencing. The library was generated by PCR. The sequencer was an Illumina HiSeq 4000. The TCR beta-chain CDR3 region of each patient was profiled by high-throughput sequencing. The paper's processing steps were these. Drawing on CDR3 differences between clinicopathological groups, the researchers built a classifier meant to tell apart patients with distant-metastatic papillary thyroid cancer. Repertoire diversity was assessed with the Shannon index, and tumor-blood repertoire similarity with the Morisita-Horn index. Starting from the raw public reads, TCRdb applied fastp trimming at Q25, assembled clones with MiXCR and retained in-frame beta chains. The V and J calls were not made by the authors but by TCRdb's processing. In this sample the table shows approximately 90,000 clones, roughly 13% of which occur a single time. 10% to 12% of the sample belongs to the ten largest clones.

This clone was counted at least ten times. Its target antigen remains unknown. The input lacks base qualities; no much larger clone sits a single base away. Study-wide conclusions, independent of this receptor: TCR beta diversity was reported as significantly higher in malignant tumors than in benign nodules, in both blood and tumor samples.

At the junction V is shortened by 4 bases and J by 7 bases, with 14 bases in between. From a lookup of the germline V gene, CDR1 and CDR2 are SNHLY and FYNNEI. From the cysteine through the phenylalanine, the CDR3 covers 13 amino acids. The DNA shown is the 39-base CDR3, in frame from base 1. The sequence was collected from a female donor with papillary thyroid cancer or a benign thyroid nodule (not recorded which). Some clones in this sample may be carry-over from other donors' samples. The sample comprised blood. Here the chain combines TRBV2 and TRBJ2-7; TRBD1 could be the D gene, as 6 bases match. The CDR3 loop reads CASSGDTVREQYF. The DNA sequence is TGTGCCAGCAGTGGGGACACGGTGAGAGAGCAGTACTTC.